This T cell receptor (beta chain) was recovered during a study of STAT5B mutations in CD4+ large granular lymphocyte leukemia. Points from the study as a whole: Without putative leukemic clones, patient CD4-sorted repertoires remained more clonal than healthy CD4+ repertoires.

Details on this clone: The antigen is unknown.

This was a survey-level run. Assay used: immunoSEQ multiplex PCR; TCRdb lists only in-frame clones, some missing. The sample holds tens of thousands of clones, 65% to 90% seen once. This TCR was sampled from a human donor in good health. Sequencing input: CD4+ T cells from blood buffy coats.

This chain's CDR3 is CASSASQGNEQFF. CDR3 nucleotides: TGTGCCAGCAGCGCGTCACAGGGCAATGAGCAGTTCTTC. The chain couples TRBV7-9 to TRBJ2-1, with TRBD1 as a possible D gene (6 bases). Looked up from germline, CDR1 is SEHNR and CDR2 is FQNEAQ (reference sequence). There are 13 residues in the CDR3. Trimming pared 5 bases from V and 6 bases from J, leaving 11 bases between.